Each of the 29 T cell receptor beta chains below was sequenced from the same sample in a study of blood T cell repertoires in COVID-19. Clones were read by immunoSEQ multiplex PCR, and TCRdb kept only the in-frame ones, dropping some. Of about 260,000 clones detected, around 80% appear once; the ten largest clones hold approximately 4.3%. The material sequenced was PBMCs or T cells enriched from blood (not recorded which). These receptors all come from a man aged 25 to 40 with acute COVID-19.

The genes are TRBV25-1 and TRBJ1-4; D unresolved. The CDR3 has 15 amino acids. Trimming shortened V by 4 bases and J by 2 bases, and 11 bases separated the two germline ends. Germline CDR1 is MGHDK and CDR2 is SYGVNS. The CDR3 region is CASSVPGRTNEKLFF. The CDR3 DNA reads TGTGCCAGCAGTGTGCCGGGTCGGACTAATGAAAAACTGTTTTTT.

DNA for the CDR3: TGTGCCAGCAGCTTAGGCAGGGGGCACCCCTACAATGAGCAGTTCTTC. Translated: CASSLGRGHPYNEQFF. This chain links TRBV7-8 with TRBJ2-1, with 8 bases aligning to TRBD1. Per the germline V gene, CDR1 is SGHVS and CDR2 is FQNEAQ. The V segment lost 1 base and the J segment 2 bases; nucleotides outside the gene matches: 4. This CDR3 has 16 amino acids.

The sample holds many counts of this clone. The chain joins TRBV29-1 to TRBJ2-3; perhaps TRBD2 as D (5 bases). The CDR3 runs 15 residues. Trimming removed 0 bases at V and 2 bases at J, with 12 bases between. CDR1 and CDR2 (germline): SQVTM, ANQGSEA. The CDR3 DNA is TGCAGCGTTGAAGATCTCAGGAGGCCCACAGATACGCAGTATTTT. Translated: CSVEDLRRPTDTQYF.

The chain employs TRBV2 and TRBJ1-2; D gene uncertain. The CDR3 is made up of 13 amino acids. The germline CDR1 and CDR2 sequences are SNHLY and FYNNEI. Trimming left V 1 base short and J 3 bases short, with 6 bases between. CDR3 nucleotide sequence: TGTGCCAGCAGTGAAGGAGAGTACTATGGCTACACCTTC. Amino acid sequence: CASSEGEYYGYTF.

The gene calls are TRBV6-4 and TRBJ2-1; possibly TRBD2 for D (6 bases). V lost 0 bases and J lost 7, with 16 bases in between. The CDR3 length is 16 residues. Germline V CDR1 and CDR2: MRHNA, SNTAGT. CDR3 sequence reads: CASSDSVGGATNEQFF. The CDR3 region has the DNA TGTGCCAGCAGTGACTCCGTCGGGGGAGCTACGAATGAGCAGTTCTTC.

CDR3 protein: CSVERGSRDGYTF. CDR3 bases: TGCAGCGTTGAACGGGGGAGCAGGGATGGCTACACCTTC. The chain recombines TRBV29-1 with TRBJ1-2, with D possibly being TRBD1 (5 bases). The CDR3 length is 13 residues. Germline V gives CDR1 SQVTM, CDR2 ANQGSEA. Trimming took 2 bases from V and 6 from J, leaving 13 bases between them.

The V call is TRBV19, the J call TRBJ1-1, with no clear D. Germline CDR1 reads LNHDA; CDR2 reads SQIVND (reference sequence). V was shortened by 3 bases and J by 4 bases, with 12 bases between the two germline ends. The CDR3 covers 14 residues. The CDR3 loop reads CASSIPTRTTEAFF. The CDR3 nucleotides read TGTGCCAGTAGTATCCCGACTAGAACCACTGAAGCTTTCTTT.

This clone was detected only once. V usage is TRBV20-1 and J usage is TRBJ2-1, with D unresolved. The CDR3 covers 14 residues. Germline loops: CDR1 DFQATT, CDR2 SNEGSKA (reference sequence). The V and J ends lost 3 bases and 5 bases respectively, with 14 bases between them. The CDR3 region has the DNA TGCAGTGCTAGTAGTCGCCAGTTTAACAATGAGCAGTTCTTC. Translated: CSASSRQFNNEQFF.

The J gene is TRBJ1-2, the V gene TRBV19; maybe TRBD1 (6 bases). Trimming pared 7 bases from V and 4 bases from J, leaving 16 bases between. The CDR3 loop spans 14 amino acids. Germline V gene lookup returns CDR1 LNHDA and CDR2 SQIVND (reference sequence). CDR3 DNA sequence: TGTGCCAGTAAGGGTGGGGGCATAGGCTATGGCTACACCTTC. This gives the protein CASKGGGIGYGYTF.

This sequence joins TRBV19 and TRBJ2-7, with D possibly being TRBD1 (5 bases). CDR3 size: 14 residues. V was shortened by 5 bases and J by 6 bases, with 17 bases between the two germline ends. From germline, CDR1 is LNHDA and CDR2 SQIVND (reference sequence). CDR3 in amino acids: CASSFSGGHSEQYV. The CDR3 bases are TGTGCCAGTAGTTTCTCCGGTGGACATTCCGAGCAGTACGTC.

Turning to this clone: Its ends do not fully match the called genes, so a read error is possible. This CDR3 reads CASSYSSGPNAGELFF. CDR3 nucleotides: TGTGCCAGCAGCTACTCAAGTGGTCCGAACGCCGGGGAGCTGTTTTTT. The J gene is TRBJ2-2, the V gene TRBV5-4; no definite D call. The CDR3 loop spans 16 amino acids. Germline V gene lookup returns CDR1 SGHNT and CDR2 YYREEE (reference sequence).

The chain joins TRBV18 to TRBJ1-5; TRBD1 matches 7 bases. This CDR3 is 17 amino acids long. Germline V gene sequence: CDR1 KGHSH, CDR2 LQKENI. The trim removed 0 bases at V and 5 bases at J, leaving 10 bases unmatched. This chain's CDR3 is CASSPPPSGTEYQPQHF. In nucleotides, the CDR3 is TGTGCCAGCTCACCACCCCCCTCTGGGACAGAATATCAGCCCCAGCATTTT.

The chain recombines TRBV2 with TRBJ1-1; D unresolved. Per germline, CDR1 SNHLY and CDR2 FYNNEI. Trimming took off 3 bases at V and 9 bases at J, with 8 bases between the two ends. There are 11 residues in the CDR3. CDR3 nucleotides: TGTGCCAGCAGTGATGGAGGGCAAGCTTTCTTT. Its protein product is CASSDGGQAFF.

The chain has TRBV19 and TRBJ2-2; D perhaps matches TRBD2 (6 bases). The CDR3 covers 15 residues. Germline loops: CDR1 LNHDA, CDR2 SQIVND (reference sequence). V shed 7 bases and J shed 3 bases, with 15 bases lying between them. CDR3 coding DNA: TGTGCCAGTAATTTTATTGCGGGGTACACCGGGGAGCTGTTTTTT. Its translation: CASNFIAGYTGELFF.

Comments on this clone: An end of the junction differs from the germline gene, which may be a read error. The rearrangement joins TRBV6-7 to TRBJ2-1; no clear D gene. TRBV6-7 is given ORF status, its function remaining uncertain. There are 14 residues in the CDR3. CDR3 sequence reads: CASSYPRLYDEQFF. The DNA for the CDR3 is TGTGCCAGCAGTTACCCGCGACTCTACGATGAGCAGTTCTTC.

The table lists this clone with a few counts. Other DNA sequences in the sample encode the same CDR3. This chain connects TRBV12-3 or TRBV12-4 to TRBJ1-6; D is unresolved. With 1 base removed from V and 8 bases from J, the gap between germline ends came to 6 bases. The CDR3 sequence is 13 residues long. CDR3: CASSLGGDSPLHF. The CDR3 DNA reads TGTGCCAGCAGTTTAGGCGGGGATTCACCCCTCCACTTT.

CDR3 DNA sequence: TGTGCCAGCAGTTTCCTTAATGACAGAAATCAGCCCCAGCATTTT. It encodes CASSFLNDRNQPQHF. The chain is built from TRBV6-5 and TRBJ1-5; tentative D call: TRBD1 (5 bases). Looked up from germline, CDR1 is MNHEY and CDR2 is SVGAGI. The CDR3 contains 15 residues. Trimming cost V 4 bases and J 4 bases, with 14 bases left between them.

This rearrangement joins TRBV4-1 to TRBJ1-2; D may be TRBD1 (5 bases). The germline CDR1 and CDR2 sequences are MGHRA and YSYEKL. The CDR3 totals 13 residues. Trimming took 2 bases from V and 3 from J, leaving 7 bases between them. The CDR3 protein is CASSQPRDYGYTF. Here the CDR3 DNA reads TGCGCCAGCAGCCAACCCAGGGACTATGGCTACACCTTC.

The J gene is TRBJ2-3, the V gene TRBV18; 9 bases map to TRBD2. This CDR3 contains 15 residues. Germline V lookup: CDR1 KGHSH, CDR2 LQKENI. V shed 8 bases and J 2 bases; nucleotides not matched to a gene: 8. The CDR3 DNA reads as TGTGCCAGCCAAACTAGCGGGCGTACCACAGATACGCAGTATTTT. As protein: CASQTSGRTTDTQYF.

CDR3 loop: CASSPGQSNEQFF. In DNA form, the CDR3 reads TGCGCCAGCAGCCCCGGACAGTCCAATGAGCAGTTCTTC. V is TRBV5-1 and J is TRBJ2-1; possibly TRBD1 for D (6 bases). The CDR3 extends over 13 amino acids. Per the germline V gene, CDR1 is SGHRS and CDR2 is YFSETQ. Trimming removed 4 bases at V and 6 bases at J, with 11 bases between.

V and J are TRBV9 and TRBJ1-2; D might be TRBD1 (5 bases). The V end was cut by 1 base, the J end by 7 bases, with 8 bases between. CDR1 is SGDLS and CDR2 is YYNGEE in the germline V gene. CDR3 length: 12 amino acids. The chain's CDR3 is CASSVYQGGYTF. For the CDR3, the DNA is TGTGCCAGCAGCGTATATCAGGGTGGCTACACCTTC.

The chain links TRBV4-2 to TRBJ1-4; D is perhaps TRBD1 (5 bases). The V end lost 2 bases, the J end lost 8 bases, and 9 bases lay between the germline ends. The CDR3 has 13 residues. Germline values: CDR1 LGHNA, CDR2 YNFKEQ. The CDR3 DNA follows: TGTGCCAGCAGCCAACCTCAGGGAGAAAAACTGTTTTTT. Protein sequence: CASSQPQGEKLFF.

The genes are TRBV27 and TRBJ2-3; the match to TRBD2 covers 8 bases. With V trimmed by 6 bases and J by 3 bases, 8 bases remained unmatched. The CDR3 spans 15 residues. Germline loops: CDR1 MNHEY, CDR2 SMNVEV (reference sequence). The CDR3 bases are TGTGCCAGCAGGGGGGACCCGGGAGGGACAGATACGCAGTATTTT. Amino acids: CASRGDPGGTDTQYF.

This clone appeared a few times. The rearrangement links TRBV7-9 to TRBJ2-3, with TRBD1 matching 8 bases. Germline V gene lookup returns CDR1 SEHNR and CDR2 FQNEAQ (reference sequence). The CDR3 consists of 18 residues. With 5 bases clipped from V and 5 bases from J, the junction kept 18 bases outside the gene matches. CDR3 coding DNA: TGTGCCAGCAGCAAGACAGGGGAAACCCCGAAGATCGTAGATACGCAGTATTTT. It specifies CASSKTGETPKIVDTQYF.

The chain combines TRBV24-1 with TRBJ1-2; D is ambiguous. CDR1 KGHDR and CDR2 SFDVKD come from the germline V gene. V shed 3 bases and J shed 5 bases, with 18 bases lying between them. CDR3 length equals 16 residues. The DNA of the CDR3 is TGTGCCACCAGTGATGCTACCTCCGGAGTATGGTATGGCTACACCTTC. As protein: CATSDATSGVWYGYTF.

V is TRBV30 and J is TRBJ1-1; 7 nucleotides match TRBD1. This CDR3 is 12 amino acids long. The germline V gene has CDR1 GTSNPN and CDR2 SVGIG (reference sequence). With 0 bases clipped from V and 10 bases from J, the junction kept 5 bases outside the gene matches. The CDR3 is CAWSVLDRAAFF. As DNA, the CDR3 is TGTGCCTGGAGTGTACTCGACAGGGCAGCTTTCTTT.

This clone was recorded once. This chain joins TRBV12-5 and TRBJ2-5; D remains unclear. V was pared by 2 bases and J by 7 bases, with 14 bases between. CDR1 is LGHNT, CDR2 FRNRAP, per germline. The CDR3 totals 14 residues. The CDR3 bases are TGTGCTAGTGGTTTGAGCCTGTTCAATGGGACCCAGTACTTC. Its translation is CASGLSLFNGTQYF.

This clone was found once. V usage is TRBV6-4 and J usage is TRBJ2-2; 7 bases align to TRBD1. This CDR3 comprises 14 residues. J lost 5 bases, V lost 4 bases, and 4 bases had no gene match. Germline CDR1 is MRHNA and CDR2 is SNTAGT. CDR3 sequence reads: CASSVYRGTGELFF. In nucleotides, the CDR3 is TGTGCCAGCAGTGTCTACAGGGGAACCGGGGAGCTGTTTTTT.

Remarks on this clone: An end of the junction does not agree with germline; a read error may underlie this. This rearrangement joins TRBV5-1 to TRBJ2-2; D is uncertain. From germline, CDR1 is SGHRS and CDR2 YFSETQ. This CDR3 region has 15 residues. CDR3 in DNA: TGTGCCAGCAGCTTGCCGTCGTTGAACACCGGGGAGCTGTTTTTT. As protein: CASSLPSLNTGELFF.